The clone carrying this TCR beta chain was seen a few times. In germline, CDR1 is LNHNV, CDR2 YYDKDF (reference sequence). Between the trimmed V and J ends, which lost 0 bases and 1 base, there was a span of 9 bases. This CDR3 spans 16 amino acids. The study reverse transcribed the entire isolated RNA, so it sequenced expressed TCRB transcripts. Data came from immunoSEQ multiplex PCR; TCRdb stores just in-frame clones and leaves some out. This repertoire shows 860,000 or so clones, around a sixth found once; its top ten account for 0.02% to 0.03%. These data come from a study of beta chain features in type 1 diabetes.

Sequenced input: naive CD4+ T cells from blood. This sequence joins TRBV15 and TRBJ2-2; D unclear. This receptor was identified in a woman between 18 and 29 years old in good health. Here the CDR3 reads CATSRDRAGNTGELFF. CDR3 sequence (DNA): TGTGCCACCAGCAGAGATAGGGCAGGGAACACCGGGGAGCTGTTTTTT.